The rows below give T cell receptor beta chains drawn from one sample of a study of T-cell memory formation after mild COVID-19. Using its own MiXCR run on the 5' RACE reads, TCRdb lists one record per CDR3 protein. The sample includes a few hundred thousand distinct CDR3 sequences, roughly 20% of them seen just once. The sequencing sample was made of PBMCs or a T cell subset sorted from them (not recorded which). Receptors originate from an adult woman who had mild COVID-19 (a few samples of this study predate the infection). Cell type and time point are not known. Both conserved end residues are part of each CDR3. The D gene is left open where the match is weak. The size of a clone is reported for some rows only, either as once, few or many, or as a class for expanded clones.

CASTPAFTANYGYTF | TGTGCCAGCACCCCGGCGTTCACAGCAAACTATGGCTACACCTTC | TRBJ1-2 | TRBV27 | - | -
CASKGGAGYNEQFF | TGCGCCAGCAAAGGGGGAGCGGGCTACAATGAGCAGTTCTTC | TRBJ2-1 | TRBV5-1 | - | -
CASSFQPGSSYNEQFF | TGTGCTAGCAGCTTCCAACCGGGATCATCCTACAATGAGCAGTTCTTC | TRBJ2-1 | TRBV7-7 | - | -
CASSTRLDNEQFF | TGTGCCAGCAGCACCCGACTCGACAATGAGCAGTTCTTC | TRBJ2-1 | TRBV7-9 | - | -
CATSSGLAETDTQYF | TGTGCCACCAGCTCGGGACTAGCGGAGACAGATACGCAGTATTTT | TRBJ2-3 | TRBV24-1 | TRBD2 | few
CASSGDSGIYNSPLHF | TGTGCCAGCAGCGGCGACAGTGGAATCTATAATTCACCCCTCCACTTT | TRBJ1-6 | TRBV9 | - | few
CASSPIRDVEAFF | TGTGCCAGCTCACCTATACGGGACGTTGAAGCTTTCTTT | TRBJ1-1 | TRBV18 | - | few
CASSRQTEMNTEAFF | TGTGCCAGCAGCCGCCAGACAGAGATGAACACTGAAGCTTTCTTT | TRBJ1-1 | TRBV7-2 | - | few
CASSLVAGSPKNIQYF | TGCGCCAGCAGCTTGGTGGCAGGGAGCCCCAAAAACATTCAGTACTTC | TRBJ2-4 | TRBV5-1 | - | few
CASRGQLSYEQYF | TGTGCCAGCAGAGGTCAATTGTCCTACGAGCAGTACTTC | TRBJ2-7 | TRBV12-3/TRBV12-4 | - | few
CASSLGGQRAGETQYF | TGTGCCAGCAGCTTAGGAGGACAGCGGGCTGGGGAGACCCAGTACTTC | TRBJ2-5 | TRBV7-6 | - | few
CASSGGLATDLEQYF | TGTGCCAGCAGTGGTGGACTAGCGACTGATCTCGAGCAGTACTTC | TRBJ2-7 | TRBV12-3/TRBV12-4 | TRBD2 | -
CSARTPPGLAGVGNEQFF | TGCAGTGCTAGAACACCCCCCGGACTAGCGGGAGTAGGGAATGAGCAGTTCTTC | TRBJ2-1 | TRBV20-1 | TRBD2 | many
CAWRGGPNQPQHF | TGTGCCTGGAGAGGGGGACCTAATCAGCCCCAGCATTTT | TRBJ1-5 | TRBV30 | - | -
CASSRGLAGLLQTEQFF | TGCGCCAGCAGCCGAGGACTAGCGGGACTTCTACAAACTGAGCAGTTCTTC | TRBJ2-1 | TRBV5-1 | TRBD2 | -
CASSLLLTSGDKNIQYF | TGCGCCAGCAGCTTGCTGTTAACTAGCGGAGACAAAAACATTCAGTACTTC | TRBJ2-4 | TRBV5-1 | TRBD2 | -
CASSPVQGAVNEQFF | TGTGCCAGCAGCCCCGTGCAGGGGGCGGTCAATGAGCAGTTCTTC | TRBJ2-1 | TRBV27 | TRBD1 | -
CASSYSRANSAGETQYF | TGTGCCAGCAGTTACTCGAGGGCGAATTCGGCGGGAGAGACCCAGTACTTC | TRBJ2-5 | TRBV6-5 | - | -
CASTLSGALNTGELFF | TGTGCCAGCACCCTCAGCGGGGCTCTCAACACCGGGGAGCTGTTTTTT | TRBJ2-2 | TRBV12-3/TRBV12-4 | TRBD2 | -
CASSQDGIGGPAFF | TGTGCCAGCAGCCAAGATGGAATCGGGGGGCCCGCTTTCTTT | TRBJ1-1 | TRBV3-1 | - | -
CASSQRVSYEQYF | TGTGCCAGCAGCCAAAGGGTCTCCTACGAGCAGTACTTC | TRBJ2-7 | TRBV6-1 | - | -
CATVGTGRKTQYF | TGTGCCACCGTAGGAACAGGGAGGAAGACCCAGTACTTC | TRBJ2-5 | TRBV24-1 | - | -
CASSQMGRGDTDTQYF | TGTGCCAGCAGCCAGATGGGGCGGGGAGACACAGATACGCAGTATTTT | TRBJ2-3 | TRBV9 | - | few
CASSFLGPGLFF | TGTGCCAGCAGTTTTCTGGGACCTGGACTGTTTTTT | TRBJ1-4 | TRBV12-3/TRBV12-4 | - | -
CAWSVVSGGEQFF | TGTGCCTGGAGTGTGGTTAGCGGGGGGGAGCAGTTCTTC | TRBJ2-1 | TRBV30 | TRBD2 | few
CASSPGTSGGREQYF | TGTGCCAGCAGCCCCGGGACTAGCGGGGGGCGGGAGCAGTACTTC | TRBJ2-7 | TRBV5-4 | TRBD2 | few
CASSLGQGANSPLHF | TGTGCCAGCAGTTTAGGACAGGGGGCTAATTCACCCCTCCACTTT | TRBJ1-6 | TRBV27 | TRBD1 | few
CATRARVGNEQFF | TGTGCCACCAGGGCGAGGGTAGGCAATGAGCAGTTCTTC | TRBJ2-1 | TRBV15 | - | -
CASRRTGEGQPQHF | TGTGCCAGCAGACGGACAGGGGAGGGTCAGCCCCAGCATTTT | TRBJ1-5 | TRBV5-5 | TRBD1 | few
CSVRRDSPYEQYF | TGCAGCGTGCGCCGGGACAGCCCGTACGAGCAGTACTTC | TRBJ2-7 | TRBV29-1 | TRBD1 | -
CASRNTGGANEKLFF | TGCGCCAGCAGAAATACAGGGGGAGCTAATGAAAAACTGTTTTTT | TRBJ1-4 | TRBV5-1 | TRBD1 | few
CASSLVGADTQYF | TGTGCCAGCAGCCTGGTCGGGGCAGATACGCAGTATTTT | TRBJ2-3 | TRBV7-9 | - | few
CASSKTRARGTLHTGELFF | TGTGCCAGCAGTAAGACCCGAGCCCGGGGGACTCTTCACACCGGGGAGCTGTTTTTT | TRBJ2-2 | TRBV12-3/TRBV12-4 | - | -
CASSLRTGAGHEQYF | TGTGCCAGCAGCCTGCGGACAGGGGCCGGACACGAGCAGTACTTC | TRBJ2-7 | TRBV11-3 | TRBD1 | -
CSDFDSMNTEAFF | TGCAGTGACTTCGACAGCATGAACACTGAAGCTTTCTTT | TRBJ1-1 | TRBV20-1 | - | -
CASSLNTGEGSEKLFF | TGTGCCAGCAGCTTAAACACAGGGGAAGGAAGTGAAAAACTGTTTTTT | TRBJ1-4 | TRBV11-2 | TRBD1 | many
CASSAHWTDEQYF | TGTGCCAGCAGTGCCCATTGGACAGACGAGCAGTACTTC | TRBJ2-7 | TRBV2 | - | -
CAISPGTEETQYF | TGTGCCATCAGTCCCGGGACAGAAGAGACCCAGTACTTC | TRBJ2-5 | TRBV10-3 | TRBD1 | few
CASSLSNRAGEQYF | TGTGCCAGCAGTTTATCTAACAGAGCGGGGGAGCAGTACTTC | TRBJ2-7 | TRBV27 | TRBD2 | few
CASFLLAGPDNEQFF | TGTGCCAGCTTCTTACTAGCGGGGCCTGACAATGAGCAGTTCTTC | TRBJ2-1 | TRBV2 | TRBD2 | -
CASRSGLQTRTDTQYF | TGTGCCAGCAGGTCCGGGCTTCAAACCCGCACAGATACGCAGTATTTT | TRBJ2-3 | TRBV27 | - | few
CASSLDREGEQFF | TGTGCCAGCAGCTTAGACAGGGAGGGTGAGCAGTTCTTC | TRBJ2-1 | TRBV7-3 | - | few
CASSLTGQRGDIQYF | TGTGCCAGCAGTTTGACAGGCCAAAGAGGTGACATTCAGTACTTC | TRBJ2-4 | TRBV27 | - | few
CASSLDGLEAFF | TGTGCCAGCAGTCTTGACGGTCTAGAAGCTTTCTTT | TRBJ1-1 | TRBV12-3/TRBV12-4 | - | -
CASSPLQKGGHEQFF | TGTGCCAGCTCACCACTCCAAAAGGGGGGCCATGAGCAGTTCTTC | TRBJ2-1 | TRBV18 | - | -
CASSPVGGSNQPQHF | TGTGCCAGCAGCCCTGTGGGGGGTTCCAATCAGCCCCAGCATTTT | TRBJ1-5 | TRBV12-3/TRBV12-4 | - | few